Following are 24 T cell receptor beta chains from one sample sequenced in a study of vaccination and CD4 T cells after COVID-19. These receptors lack a known antigen. Documented treatment: roughly ten-day PBMC culture with coronavirus spike peptide pools or control peptides (ViraFEST assay). Sequencing of cultured CD4+ T cell DNA used the Oncomine TCR Beta short-read assay. TCRdb processed the PCR reads anew with MiXCR; each CDR3 protein has one entry. Among 9,000 to 15,000 distinct CDR3 sequences listed, approximately 55% were seen once. Sequenced input: CD4+ T cells from blood, cultured in vitro. The receptors derive from a human donor who had recovered from COVID-19.

The J gene is TRBJ2-5, the V gene TRBV19; unclear D gene. The CDR3 sequence is 14 residues long. Trimming took 5 bases from V and 7 from J, leaving 17 bases between them. Germline CDR1 and CDR2: LNHDA and SQIVND (reference sequence). The CDR3 DNA is TGTGCCAGTAGTCTTAACGCCGACCAGCGGACCCAGTACTTC. Encoded protein: CASSLNADQRTQYF.

The rearrangement links TRBV14 to TRBJ1-1; 10 bases match TRBD1. Germline V gene data show CDR1 as SGHDN and CDR2 as FVKESK. CDR3 length: 17 residues. Unmatched junction bases numbered 6, after V lost 1 base and J lost 1 base. The CDR3 sequence is CASSQGRDRGKNTEAFF. The CDR3 DNA reads as TGTGCCAGCAGCCAAGGCAGGGACAGGGGCAAGAACACTGAAGCTTTCTTT. Complete variable domain (other parts from reference TRBV14 and TRBJ1-1): EAGVTQFPSHSVIEKGQTVTLRCDPISGHDNLYWYRRVMGKEIKFLLHFVKESKQDESGMPNNRFLAERTGGTYSTLKVQPAELEDSGVYFCASSQGRDRGKNTEAFFGQGTRLTVV.

CDR3 nucleotides: TGTGCCAGCAGGTCTCCTCTAGATACGCAGTATTTT. It is translated as CASRSPLDTQYF. The chain has TRBV6-1 and TRBJ2-3; no definite D call. Germline-derived CDR1 and CDR2 are MNHNS and SASEGT. This CDR3 is built from 12 residues. V lost 6 bases and J lost 5, with 9 bases in between.

V gene TRBV7-8 combines with J gene TRBJ2-2; no clear D. The length of the CDR3 is 13 residues. V lost 5 bases to trimming and J lost 5 bases, with 9 bases between them. CDR1 is SGHVS, CDR2 FQNEAQ, per germline. DNA of the CDR3: TGTGCCAGCAGCAGATCCAGGACCGGGGAGCTGTTTTTT. Translated: CASSRSRTGELFF.

The CDR3 nucleotides are TGTGCCAGCAGCCAATGGTCTGGGGCCAACGTCCTGACTTTC. Protein product: CASSQWSGANVLTF. V and J are TRBV14 and TRBJ2-6; D is undetermined. CDR3 size: 14 residues. The V gene's germline CDR1 is SGHDN and CDR2 FVKESK. The ends were cut back, 2 bases at V and 1 base at J, with 3 bases in the middle.

The chain uses TRBV5-1 and TRBJ1-1, with a possible D match to TRBD1 (5 bases). Trimming left V 3 bases short and J 0 bases short, with 15 bases between. Germline V lookup: CDR1 SGHRS, CDR2 YFSETQ. The CDR3 contains 16 residues. The CDR3 spells CASSSDSTYMNTEAFF. As DNA, the CDR3 is TGCGCCAGCAGCTCCGACAGTACATACATGAACACTGAAGCTTTCTTT.

The J gene is TRBJ2-3, the V gene TRBV5-1, with D hard to call. V lost 5 bases, J lost 5 bases, and 9 bases lay in between. Per germline, CDR1 SGHRS and CDR2 YFSETQ. The CDR3 is 12 residues long. The CDR3 spells CASRDTGDTQYF. The CDR3 nucleotides are TGCGCCAGCAGGGATACCGGAGATACGCAGTATTTT.

The chain joins TRBV18 to TRBJ2-1, with D tentatively TRBD1 (6 bases). CDR3 size: 15 residues. The germline V and J ends were trimmed by 5 bases and 6 bases, with 17 bases remaining between them. Germline-derived CDR1 and CDR2 are KGHSH and LQKENI. CDR3 sequence (DNA): TGTGCCAGCTCATTTAACTCTCTACAGGGCAATGAGCAGTTCTTC. It encodes CASSFNSLQGNEQFF.

The chain recombines TRBV10-3 with TRBJ1-5; D perhaps matches TRBD1 (6 bases). CDR1 and CDR2 (germline): ENHRY, SYGVKD. This CDR3 has 15 residues. V lost 10 bases and J lost 7, with 23 bases in between. The CDR3 reads CATQTGGVGEQPQHF. CDR3 bases: TGTGCCACCCAGACAGGCGGGGTAGGGGAGCAGCCCCAGCATTTT.

This clonotype was detected only a few times. This sequence joins TRBV20-1 and TRBJ1-1, with TRBD1 as a possible D gene (5 bases). Per germline, CDR1 DFQATT and CDR2 SNEGSKA (reference sequence). This CDR3 is built from 14 residues. With 3 bases removed from V and 5 bases from J, the gap between germline ends came to 16 bases. CDR3 DNA sequence: TGCAGTGCTAGCGTCGAGGGGAAGGTGACTGAAGCTTTCTTT. It codes for CSASVEGKVTEAFF.

This chain uses TRBV9 with TRBJ1-1; D is unresolved. CDR1 and CDR2 (germline): SGDLS, YYNGEE. This CDR3 contains 15 residues. V was cut by 4 bases and J by 0 bases, with 13 bases left in between. CDR3 residues: CASSPPGQLNTEAFF. CDR3 sequence (DNA): TGTGCCAGCAGCCCCCCTGGGCAGCTGAACACTGAAGCTTTCTTT.

The chain joins TRBV20-1 to TRBJ2-5; perhaps TRBD2 as D (5 bases). Trimming shortened V by 3 bases and J by 5 bases, and 7 bases separated the two germline ends. The CDR3 length is 11 residues. From germline, CDR1 is DFQATT and CDR2 SNEGSKA (reference sequence). The CDR3 region has the DNA TGCAGTGCTAGGCCGGGGGAGACCCAGTACTTC. Its protein is CSARPGETQYF.

This clonotype was detected only a few times. The chain couples TRBV7-2 to TRBJ1-2; D gene ambiguous. The CDR3 length is 15 residues. V was cut by 4 bases and J by 2 bases, with 14 bases left in between. CDR1 SGHTA and CDR2 FQGNSA come from the germline V gene. CDR3 sequence reads: CASSSQRSVNYGYTF. CDR3 nucleotide sequence: TGTGCCAGCAGCTCACAGCGCTCCGTGAACTATGGCTACACCTTC. The full variable domain, its missing parts supplied by reference TRBV7-2 and TRBJ1-2, is GAGVSQSPSNKVTEKGKDVELRCDPISGHTALYWYRQSLGQGLEFLIYFQGNSAPDKSGLPSDRFSAERTGGSVSTLTIQRTQQEDSAVYLCASSSQRSVNYGYTFGSGTRLTVV.

CDR3 amino acids: CASSWGLAGNPGTQYF. CDR3 DNA: TGTGCCAGTAGTTGGGGACTAGCGGGGAACCCGGGTACGCAGTATTTT. J is TRBJ2-3 and V is TRBV19; 13 bases fit TRBD2. Germline CDR1 and CDR2: LNHDA and SQIVND (reference sequence). The CDR3 length is 16 residues. V shed 5 bases, J shed 8 bases, and the junction held 10 bases outside the gene matches.

This clonotype has only a few counts. The rearrangement links TRBV19 to TRBJ1-5; D call uncertain. The CDR3 spans 13 residues. Trimming left V 5 bases short and J 2 bases short, with 7 bases between. Germline CDR1 is LNHDA and CDR2 is SQIVND (reference sequence). CDR3 residues: CASSQAGNQPQHF. CDR3 in DNA: TGTGCCAGTAGTCAGGCGGGCAATCAGCCCCAGCATTTT.

This clonotype was counted between two and nine times. The chain uses TRBV7-9 and TRBJ2-3; 7 bases match TRBD2. CDR1 is SEHNR and CDR2 is FQNEAQ in the germline V gene (reference sequence). The CDR3 is 12 amino acids. V was clipped by 3 bases and J by 6 bases; unmatched bases: 0. As DNA, the CDR3 is TGTGCCAGCAGCTTTAGCGGGGATACGCAGTATTTT. Protein: CASSFSGDTQYF.

In DNA form, the CDR3 reads TGTGCCAGCAGCTCAGCTCGTCTCCGGGACAGGGTCAGTGTCGGCGCTGAAGCTTTCTTT. Protein product: CASSSARLRDRVSVGAEAFF. V usage is TRBV11-2 and J usage is TRBJ1-1; 9 bases line up with TRBD1. The length of the CDR3 is 20 residues. The junction had 24 bases not matched to a gene; V was cut back by 4 bases and J by 6 bases. CDR1 SGHAT and CDR2 FQNNGV come from the germline V gene.

A few counts support this clonotype. This sequence joins TRBV6-5 and TRBJ2-1, with TRBD2 identical over 9 bases. CDR1 and CDR2 from the germline V gene are MNHEY and SVGAGI. There are 15 residues in the CDR3. With 4 bases clipped from V and 8 bases from J, the junction kept 9 bases outside the gene matches. The CDR3 bases are TGTGCCAGCAGTTCCCGGGGCGGGGGGGCGGATGAGCAGTTCTTC. Protein: CASSSRGGGADEQFF.

This clonotype was observed a few times. The CDR3 sequence is CASTSTGELFF. CDR3 bases: TGTGCCAGCACTAGCACCGGGGAGCTGTTTTTT. V usage is TRBV12-3 or TRBV12-4 and J usage is TRBJ2-2, with unresolved D. The CDR3 has 11 residues. The germline V and J ends were trimmed by 7 bases and 4 bases, with 4 bases remaining between them.

This clonotype occurred a few times. V is TRBV6-5 and J is TRBJ1-2; no reliable D call. The V end was cut by 0 bases, the J end by 10 bases, with 18 bases between. The CDR3 is made up of 15 amino acids. Germline-derived CDR1 and CDR2 are MNHEY and SVGAGI. Here the CDR3 reads CASSYSFTGLGFYTF. In nucleotides, the CDR3 is TGTGCCAGCAGTTACTCATTCACCGGCTTAGGTTTCTACACCTTC.

The genes are TRBV24-1 and TRBJ1-4; D ambiguous. Germline V gene sequence: CDR1 KGHDR, CDR2 SFDVKD. V lost 1 base, J lost 0 bases, and 14 bases lay in between. The CDR3 sequence is 18 residues long. For the CDR3, the DNA is TGTGCCACCAGTGATTTACTTTCGCCACCTGCAACTAATGAAAAACTGTTTTTT. As protein: CATSDLLSPPATNEKLFF.

The rearrangement uses TRBV19 and TRBJ1-1; D call uncertain. Germline V CDR1 and CDR2: LNHDA, SQIVND (reference sequence). The CDR3 totals 20 residues. The V end lost 6 bases, the J end lost 0 bases, and 29 bases lay between the germline ends. CDR3 nucleotides: TGTGCCAGTAGCGACTGGGTTGGGGTCGGTGCTGTCGCCATGAACACTGAAGCTTTCTTT. Translation: CASSDWVGVGAVAMNTEAFF.

The chain has TRBV20-1 and TRBJ2-7; D unclear. With 6 bases removed from V and 3 bases from J, the gap between germline ends came to 6 bases. The CDR3 spans 10 residues. In germline, CDR1 is DFQATT, CDR2 SNEGSKA (reference sequence). The CDR3 reads CSAVGYEQYF. The CDR3 DNA reads TGCAGTGCCGTAGGCTACGAGCAGTACTTC.

This clonotype was counted only a few times. The V gene is TRBV20-1, the J gene TRBJ1-3; TRBD1 aligns across 7 bases. CDR1 is DFQATT, CDR2 SNEGSKA, per germline (reference sequence). Unmatched junction bases numbered 3, after V lost 5 bases and J lost 2 bases. The CDR3 is 13 amino acids. The CDR3 DNA sequence: TGCAGTGCTCAGGGGGACACTGGAAACACCATATATTTT. It yields the protein CSAQGDTGNTIYF.